The entry below describes one TCR beta chain. Antigen: not known. There are 15 residues in the CDR3. Germline CDR1 SGHRS, CDR2 YFSETQ. Losses at the gene ends were 0 bases for V and 5 bases for J; bases not matched to a gene: 4. The data derive from a study of cytomegalovirus exposure and HLA in healthy donors. Study-level findings and limits: Clusters of TCRs from the first cohort tended to co-occur in the 100 to 150 validation repertoires (as a later analysis found). In vitro confirmation showed three CMV-associated chains to be CMV antigen specific. The listing of fewer than 200 TCR beta chains classed them as cytomegalovirus-associated.

The repertoire was sequenced with immunoSEQ multiplex PCR; TCRdb's copy has only in-frame clones and lacks some. The data show about 300,000 clones, roughly 90% seen once. Donors came from a validation cohort of about 120 subjects, distinct from the first 666-subject cohort. This clonotype originated in a woman aged 18-35 years in good health and CMV-seronegative. The sample was PBMCs. This chain joins TRBV5-1 and TRBJ2-2, with TRBD1 matching over 7 bases. As DNA, the CDR3 is TGCGCCAGCAGCTTGGTTAACAGGGGAACCGGGGAGCTGTTTTTT. Protein sequence: CASSLVNRGTGELFF.